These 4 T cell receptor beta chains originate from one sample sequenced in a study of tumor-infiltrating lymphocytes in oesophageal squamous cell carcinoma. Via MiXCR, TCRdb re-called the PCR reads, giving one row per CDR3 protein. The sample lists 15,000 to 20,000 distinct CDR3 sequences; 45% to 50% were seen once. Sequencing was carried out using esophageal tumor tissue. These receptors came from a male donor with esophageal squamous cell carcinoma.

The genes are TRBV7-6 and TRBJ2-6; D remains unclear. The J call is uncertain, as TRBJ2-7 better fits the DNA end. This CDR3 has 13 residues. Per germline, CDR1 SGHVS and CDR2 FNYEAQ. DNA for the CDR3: TGTGCCAGCAGCTTAACCAGATACAATGAGCAGTACTTC. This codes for CASSLTRYNEQYF.

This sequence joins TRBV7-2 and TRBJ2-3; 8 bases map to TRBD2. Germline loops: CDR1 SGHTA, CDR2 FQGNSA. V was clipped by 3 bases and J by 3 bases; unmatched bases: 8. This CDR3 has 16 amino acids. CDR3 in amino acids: CASSFVAGSWTDTQYF. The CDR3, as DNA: TGTGCCAGCAGCTTCGTAGCGGGGAGCTGGACAGATACGCAGTATTTT. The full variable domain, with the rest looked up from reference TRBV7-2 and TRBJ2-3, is GAGVSQSPSNKVTEKGKDVELRCDPISGHTALYWYRQSLGQGLEFLIYFQGNSAPDKSGLPSDRFSAERTGGSVSTLTIQRTQQEDSAVYLCASSFVAGSWTDTQYFGPGTRLTVL.

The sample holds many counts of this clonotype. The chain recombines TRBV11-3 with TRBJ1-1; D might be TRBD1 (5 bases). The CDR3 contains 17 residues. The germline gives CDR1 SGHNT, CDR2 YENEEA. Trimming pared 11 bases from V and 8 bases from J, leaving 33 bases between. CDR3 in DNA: TGTGCCGTCTTCGGGGACTGGGGTCGTGATATTCGTATCGAAGCTTTCTTT. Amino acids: CAVFGDWGRDIRIEAFF.

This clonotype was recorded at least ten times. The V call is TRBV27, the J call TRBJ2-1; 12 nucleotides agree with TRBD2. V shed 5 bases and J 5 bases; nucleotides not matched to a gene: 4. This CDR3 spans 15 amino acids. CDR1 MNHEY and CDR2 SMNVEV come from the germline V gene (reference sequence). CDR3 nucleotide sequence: TGTGCCAGCAGTAAGCTAGCGGGAGGGCACAATGAGCAGTTCTTC. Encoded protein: CASSKLAGGHNEQFF.